These 19 T cell receptor beta chains share one sample of origin, sequenced in a study of blood T cell repertoires in COVID-19. Data came from immunoSEQ multiplex PCR; TCRdb stores just in-frame clones and leaves some out. The table lists roughly 150,000 clones, over 75% of them singletons. Sequencing was performed on peripheral blood. The receptors originated from a woman aged 40 to 50 with acute or convalescent COVID-19.

Turning to this clone: Mismatch with germline at one junction end may stem from a read error. The V and J genes are TRBV2 and TRBJ2-1; D gene uncertain. Germline assignment: CDR1 SNHLY and CDR2 FYNNEI. CDR3 length equals 12 residues. CDR3 DNA: TGTGTCAGCAGTGATGACTTGGATGAGCAGTTCTTC. As protein: CVSSDDLDEQFF.

In its sample, this clone was seen a few times. This rearrangement joins TRBV3-1 (or the pseudogene TRBV3-2) to TRBJ2-7; D perhaps matches TRBD2 (6 bases). Between the trimmed V and J ends, which lost 4 bases and 3 bases, there was a span of 10 bases. Germline CDR1 reads LGHDT; CDR2 reads YNNKEL (reference sequence). The CDR3 is 13 amino acids. CDR3 protein: CASSPRENYEQYF. The CDR3 nucleotides read TGTGCCAGCAGCCCCCGGGAGAACTACGAGCAGTACTTC.

The chain employs TRBV30 and TRBJ2-2; D is possibly TRBD1 (5 bases). Trimming shortened V by 3 bases and J by 3 bases, and 11 bases separated the two germline ends. The CDR3 sequence is 14 residues long. CDR1 is GTSNPN, CDR2 SVGIG, per germline (reference sequence). CDR3 coding DNA: TGTGCCTGGAGCCGTGGGGCAGACACCGGGGAGCTGTTTTTT. It codes for CAWSRGADTGELFF.

The chain links TRBV18 to TRBJ2-7; perhaps TRBD1 as D (6 bases). The germline V gene encodes CDR1 KGHSH and CDR2 LQKENI. Between the trimmed V and J ends, which lost 3 bases and 0 bases, there was a span of 9 bases. This CDR3 has 14 amino acids. CDR3 protein: CASSPDSISYEQYF. The CDR3 DNA follows: TGTGCCAGCTCACCGGACAGCATCTCCTACGAGCAGTACTTC.

This sequence joins TRBV5-4 and TRBJ2-7; 10 bases map to TRBD1. The CDR3 contains 14 residues. The germline gives CDR1 SGHNT, CDR2 YYREEE (reference sequence). V shed 3 bases and J 6 bases; nucleotides not matched to a gene: 6. The CDR3 region has the DNA TGTGCCAGCAGCTGGGACAGGGGTTCAGGCGAGCAGTACTTC. Its protein is CASSWDRGSGEQYF.

This sequence joins TRBV30 and TRBJ2-7; 10 bases line up with TRBD2. The V and J ends lost 0 bases and 7 bases, in that order; junction bases with no gene match: 3. The V gene's germline CDR1 is GTSNPN and CDR2 SVGIG (reference sequence). The length of the CDR3 is 13 residues. CDR3 region: CAWSVLAGNEQYF. In DNA, the CDR3 is TGTGCCTGGAGTGTACTAGCGGGGAATGAGCAGTACTTC.

J is TRBJ2-3 and V is TRBV7-9; 16 bases fit TRBD2. Germline CDR1 reads SEHNR; CDR2 reads FQNEAQ (reference sequence). The CDR3 has 18 residues. Trimming removed 5 bases from V and 4 bases from J; junction bases left unmatched: 9. CDR3 region: CASSARGLAGGRADTQYF. Here the CDR3 DNA reads TGTGCCAGCAGCGCCCGGGGACTAGCGGGGGGGCGCGCAGATACGCAGTATTTT. Combining the CDR3 with reference TRBV7-9 and TRBJ2-3 gives the whole variable domain DTGVSQNPRHKITKRGQNVTFRCDPISEHNRLYWYRQTLGQGPEFLTYFQNEAQLEKSRLLSDRFSAERPKGSFSTLEIQRTEQGDSAMYLCASSARGLAGGRADTQYFGPGTRLTVL.

V usage is TRBV5-5 and J usage is TRBJ2-3; 11 bases map to TRBD2. CDR1 is SGHKS, CDR2 YYEKEE, per germline (reference sequence). The CDR3 contains 17 residues. J lost 2 bases, V lost 6 bases, and 11 bases had no gene match. The chain's CDR3 is CASTEIAGGPVTDTQYF. The CDR3 coding sequence is TGTGCCAGCACCGAAATAGCGGGAGGGCCCGTCACAGATACGCAGTATTTT.

This clone was seen a single time. The chain's CDR3 is CASSLRAAGTGELFF. The CDR3 coding sequence is TGTGCCAGCAGCTTACGTGCGGCGGGCACCGGGGAGCTGTTTTTT. The chain has TRBV7-9 and TRBJ2-2; tentative D call: TRBD2 (5 bases). CDR3 length: 15 amino acids. V was clipped by 2 bases and J by 4 bases, with 11 bases between them. Germline CDR1 SEHNR, CDR2 FQNEAQ (reference sequence).

The chain joins TRBV7-8 to TRBJ1-5; no definite D call. Trimming cost V 2 bases and J 1 base, with 9 bases left between them. In germline, CDR1 is SGHVS, CDR2 FQNEAQ. The CDR3 has 15 amino acids. DNA of the CDR3: TGTGCCAGCAGCTTATTTGGCCCGAGCAATCAGCCCCAGCATTTT. This codes for CASSLFGPSNQPQHF.

The V gene is TRBV29-1, the J gene TRBJ2-7; 8 nucleotides line up with TRBD1. The CDR3 has 14 amino acids. The ends lost 2 bases at V and 2 bases at J; junction bases unmatched: 5. CDR1 is SQVTM, CDR2 ANQGSEA, per germline. CDR3 sequence reads: CSVERTGPTYEQYF. DNA of the CDR3: TGCAGCGTTGAACGGACAGGGCCTACCTACGAGCAGTACTTC.

Written as DNA, the CDR3 is TGTGCCAGCAGCCTAAGCGCAGGGGTTGGTGTGCAGTACTTC. This codes for CASSLSAGVGVQYF. J is TRBJ2-7 and V is TRBV14, with D perhaps matching TRBD1 (6 bases). The CDR3 runs 14 residues. Germline V gene sequence: CDR1 SGHDN, CDR2 FVKESK. V dropped 4 bases and J dropped 9 bases, with 19 bases sitting between them.

This clone was seen once. This chain connects TRBV3-1 (or the pseudogene TRBV3-2) to TRBJ1-6; 9 bases map to TRBD1. The CDR3 sequence is 14 residues long. The germline V gene encodes CDR1 LGHDT and CDR2 YNNKEL (reference sequence). The V segment lost 1 base and the J segment 10 bases; nucleotides outside the gene matches: 2. The CDR3 bases are TGTGCCAGCAGCCAAGGACAGGGGGACTCACCCCTCCACTTT. Its protein product is CASSQGQGDSPLHF.

The V gene is TRBV24-1, the J gene TRBJ1-5; TRBD1 might be the D (5 bases). Trimming cost V 10 bases and J 3 bases, with 12 bases left between them. This CDR3 region has 13 residues. CDR1 and CDR2 (germline): KGHDR, SFDVKD. The CDR3 loop reads CATGRANNQPQHF. DNA of the CDR3: TGTGCCACGGGCAGGGCTAACAATCAGCCCCAGCATTTT.

J is TRBJ2-7 and V is TRBV5-1, with D perhaps TRBD2 (5 bases). CDR1 is SGHRS and CDR2 is YFSETQ in the germline V gene. The CDR3 is made up of 13 amino acids. V lost 0 bases and J 7 bases, leaving 11 bases between the germline ends. The CDR3 sequence is CASSLDAGREQYF. CDR3 coding DNA: TGCGCCAGCAGCTTGGACGCGGGCAGGGAGCAGTACTTC.

The chain links TRBV27 to TRBJ1-4; D unresolved. CDR1 is MNHEY and CDR2 is SMNVEV in the germline V gene (reference sequence). The CDR3 contains 13 residues. The V gene lost 6 bases and the J gene lost 7 bases, with 12 bases spanning the gap. CDR3 coding DNA: TGTGCCAGCAGAGCCCTGGGGAGTGAAAAACTGTTTTTT. It specifies CASRALGSEKLFF.

V is TRBV18 and J is TRBJ2-7; 7 positions agree with TRBD2. The CDR3 extends over 14 amino acids. Germline V gene sequence: CDR1 KGHSH, CDR2 LQKENI. The V gene end was trimmed by 3 bases and the J gene end by 4 bases; junction bases not matched to a gene: 6. In nucleotides, the CDR3 is TGTGCCAGCTCACCGGAGCGGGAACCATACGAGCAGTACTTC. Translated: CASSPEREPYEQYF.

This chain uses TRBV18 with TRBJ2-1; no definite D call. Trimming stripped 0 bases from V and 8 bases from J, with 14 bases between. This CDR3 has 15 residues. The V gene's germline CDR1 is KGHSH and CDR2 LQKENI. The CDR3 sequence is CASSPPAGLGYEQFF. The CDR3 coding sequence is TGTGCCAGCTCACCACCGGCAGGCCTGGGTTATGAGCAGTTCTTC.

The V and J genes are TRBV19 and TRBJ2-2, with TRBD1 as a possible D gene (6 bases). Deletions cut 5 bases from V and 8 bases from J, with 24 bases between. The CDR3 extends over 17 amino acids. CDR1 is LNHDA, CDR2 SQIVND, per germline (reference sequence). CDR3 DNA sequence: TGTGCCAGTAGTTCCCAGGGGACCATCTTTTTGCCTGGGGAGCTGTTTTTT. The encoded protein is CASSSQGTIFLPGELFF.